The 21 T cell receptor beta chains reported below all come from one sample, sequenced in a study of blood T cell repertoires in COVID-19. The table came from immunoSEQ multiplex PCR; TCRdb's copy has only in-frame clones and leaves some out. The sample yields approximately 200,000 clones, about nine tenths seen once. Sequencing was done on a sample of peripheral blood. These receptors were collected from a man aged 50 or older with acute or convalescent COVID-19.

The rearrangement links TRBV10-1 to TRBJ2-3, with 9 bases aligning to TRBD2. The CDR3 spans 16 residues. V lost 6 bases, J lost 2 bases, and 9 bases stayed unmatched. Germline V gene data show CDR1 as WNHNN and CDR2 as SYGVQD (reference sequence). The CDR3: CASSLTSGGPTDTQYF. The CDR3 bases are TGCGCCAGCAGCCTCACCAGCGGGGGGCCCACAGATACGCAGTATTTT.

This clone has only a few counts. The J gene is TRBJ1-2, the V gene TRBV3-1 (or the pseudogene TRBV3-2); D gene uncertain. Trimming took off 2 bases at V and 7 bases at J, with 8 bases between the two ends. The germline CDR1 and CDR2 sequences are LGHDT and YNNKEL (reference sequence). The CDR3 extends over 12 amino acids. The CDR3: CASSQPAGGYTF. DNA for the CDR3: TGTGCCAGCAGCCAACCGGCGGGTGGCTACACCTTC.

In its sample, this clone was seen a few times. The chain employs TRBV14 and TRBJ2-3; 9 positions match TRBD2. Germline lookup yields CDR1 SGHDN and CDR2 FVKESK. This CDR3 has 16 amino acids. Losses at the gene ends were 2 bases for V and 5 bases for J; bases not matched to a gene: 8. CDR3 DNA sequence: TGTGCCAGCAGCCAAATTGCGGGGGGGCTGATAGATACGCAGTATTTT. Amino acids: CASSQIAGGLIDTQYF. Using reference TRBV14 and TRBJ2-3 for the parts outside the CDR3, the full variable domain is EAGVTQFPSHSVIEKGQTVTLRCDPISGHDNLYWYRRVMGKEIKFLLHFVKESKQDESGMPNNRFLAERTGGTYSTLKVQPAELEDSGVYFCASSQIAGGLIDTQYFGPGTRLTVL.

The CDR3 nucleotides are TGTGCCAGCGAACAGGGCCCTAACACTGAAGCTTTCTTT. It translates to CASEQGPNTEAFF. This chain links TRBV2 with TRBJ1-1; perhaps TRBD1 as D (6 bases). The CDR3 loop spans 13 amino acids. Germline CDR1 reads SNHLY; CDR2 reads FYNNEI. Trimming removed 8 bases from V and 2 bases from J, with 12 bases in between.

The chain carries TRBV6-5 and TRBJ1-3; no definite D call. The CDR3 is made up of 15 amino acids. Germline assignment: CDR1 MNHEY and CDR2 SVGAGI. Trimming left V 6 bases short and J 0 bases short, with 12 bases between. CDR3 in amino acids: CASSPDGLSGNTIYF. DNA of the CDR3: TGTGCCAGCAGCCCCGACGGACTCTCTGGAAACACCATATATTTT.

V is TRBV7-9 and J is TRBJ1-4; possibly TRBD1 for D (6 bases). The CDR3 has 14 amino acids. Germline V gene sequence: CDR1 SEHNR, CDR2 FQNEAQ (reference sequence). V was clipped by 6 bases and J by 4 bases, with 12 bases between them. As DNA, the CDR3 is TGTGCCAGCAGTCTGGGGGCCCTTAATGAAAAACTGTTTTTT. Its protein product is CASSLGALNEKLFF.

This chain uses TRBV4-1 with TRBJ1-2; 10 nucleotides line up with TRBD1. Trimming took 4 bases from V and 1 from J; bases not matched to a gene: 3. Germline values: CDR1 MGHRA, CDR2 YSYEKL. The CDR3 extends over 15 amino acids. CDR3 DNA: TGCGCCAGCAGCCGAGGGACAGGGGTTAACTATGGCTACACCTTC. This sequence encodes CASSRGTGVNYGYTF.

V usage is TRBV6-5 and J usage is TRBJ1-2; maybe TRBD1 (6 bases). Trimming pared 6 bases from V and 1 base from J, leaving 15 bases between. The CDR3 spans 15 residues. Germline V lookup: CDR1 MNHEY, CDR2 SVGAGI. CDR3 DNA: TGTGCCAGCAGGAACTTGGCAGGGGATAACTATGGCTACACCTTC. Its translation is CASRNLAGDNYGYTF.

The chain is built from TRBV11-2 and TRBJ1-1; 8 bases are a match to TRBD1. Germline lookup yields CDR1 SGHAT and CDR2 FQNNGV. V lost 5 bases and J lost 6; bases outside the gene matches: 5. This CDR3 contains 13 residues. In DNA, the CDR3 is TGTGCCAGCAGCCGCGACAGGGGAGCTGAAGCTTTCTTT. This gives the protein CASSRDRGAEAFF.

This clone was counted only a few times. The rearrangement links TRBV5-1 to TRBJ2-2, with 8 nucleotides matching TRBD1. The junction had 7 bases not matched to a gene; V was cut back by 8 bases and J by 7 bases. The CDR3 loop spans 13 amino acids. CDR1 and CDR2 (germline): SGHRS, YFSETQ. CDR3 coding DNA: TGCGCCAGTAGACAGGGGATCGGCGGGGAGCTGTTTTTT. Protein product: CASRQGIGGELFF.

This chain joins TRBV2 and TRBJ1-5; 7 bases are a match to TRBD1. The junction had 3 bases not matched to a gene; V was cut back by 4 bases and J by 3 bases. This CDR3 region has 14 residues. The germline V gene has CDR1 SNHLY and CDR2 FYNNEI. CDR3 in DNA: TGTGCCAGCAGTGGGACAGGACTCAATCAGCCCCAGCATTTT. This translates into CASSGTGLNQPQHF.

This chain uses TRBV5-1 with TRBJ2-1; D ambiguous. Germline loops: CDR1 SGHRS, CDR2 YFSETQ. V lost 4 bases, J lost 9 bases, and 23 bases lay in between. The CDR3 loop spans 16 amino acids. As DNA, the CDR3 is TGCGCCAGCAGCCCGCGTCGAGACTGGCGGATACGTGAGCAGTTCTTC. As protein: CASSPRRDWRIREQFF. The entire variable domain, with the rest obtained from reference TRBV5-1 and TRBJ2-1, is as follows: KAGVTQTPRYLIKTRGQQVTLSCSPISGHRSVSWYQQTPGQGLQFLFEYFSETQRNKGNFPGRFSGRQFSNSRSEMNVSTLELGDSALYLCASSPRRDWRIREQFFGPGTRLTVL.

The rearrangement joins TRBV24-1 to TRBJ2-3; the match to TRBD1 covers 7 bases. V lost 2 bases and J lost 4; bases outside the gene matches: 5. Germline loops: CDR1 KGHDR, CDR2 SFDVKD. CDR3 length: 15 amino acids. The CDR3 nucleotides are TGTGCCACCAGTGATTCGACAGGGAGTGCAGATACGCAGTATTTT. Amino acids: CATSDSTGSADTQYF.

The gene calls are TRBV5-1 and TRBJ1-1; 7 bases agree with TRBD1. Germline V gene data show CDR1 as SGHRS and CDR2 as YFSETQ. Losses at the gene ends were 6 bases for V and 0 bases for J; bases not matched to a gene: 8. The CDR3 covers 15 residues. As DNA, the CDR3 is TGCGCCAGCACACGACAGGGTGAGGTGAACACTGAAGCTTTCTTT. This translates into CASTRQGEVNTEAFF. The entire variable domain, with the rest obtained from reference TRBV5-1 and TRBJ1-1, is as follows: KAGVTQTPRYLIKTRGQQVTLSCSPISGHRSVSWYQQTPGQGLQFLFEYFSETQRNKGNFPGRFSGRQFSNSRSEMNVSTLELGDSALYLCASTRQGEVNTEAFFGQGTRLTVV.

The chain couples TRBV19 to TRBJ1-6; no clear D gene. This CDR3 has 14 residues. Trimming took 0 bases from V and 8 from J, leaving 8 bases between them. Germline V gene data show CDR1 as LNHDA and CDR2 as SQIVND (reference sequence). CDR3 amino acids: CASSIDLSHSPLHF. For the CDR3, the DNA is TGTGCCAGTAGTATAGATCTATCGCATTCACCCCTCCACTTT.

This chain uses TRBV11-2 with TRBJ2-7; tentative D call: TRBD2 (5 bases). The germline gives CDR1 SGHAT, CDR2 FQNNGV. Trimming shortened V by 5 bases and J by 1 base, and 15 bases separated the two germline ends. The CDR3 spans 15 residues. CDR3 DNA sequence: TGTGCCAGCAGCGCGGGTACATTTTTGTCCTACGAGCAGTACTTC. Amino acid sequence: CASSAGTFLSYEQYF. Using reference TRBV11-2 and TRBJ2-7 for the parts outside the CDR3, the full variable domain is EAGVAQSPRYKIIEKRQSVAFWCNPISGHATLYWYQQILGQGPKLLIQFQNNGVVDDSQLPKDRFSAERLKGVDSTLKIQPAKLEDSAVYLCASSAGTFLSYEQYFGPGTRLTVT.

The chain has TRBV27 and TRBJ2-3; TRBD1 is a possible D gene (5 bases). The V gene lost 2 bases and the J gene lost 3 bases, with 6 bases spanning the gap. CDR1 is MNHEY, CDR2 SMNVEV, per germline (reference sequence). CDR3 length: 13 amino acids. The CDR3 bases are TGTGCCAGCAGTTTAAAGGGGACAGATACGCAGTATTTT. Translated: CASSLKGTDTQYF.

The chain employs TRBV6-5 and TRBJ1-1, with D tentatively TRBD1 (5 bases). Trimming pared 5 bases from V and 0 bases from J, leaving 7 bases between. CDR1 is MNHEY, CDR2 SVGAGI, per germline. This CDR3 contains 13 residues. In nucleotides, the CDR3 is TGTGCCAGCAGTATGACAGTGAACACTGAAGCTTTCTTT. Its translation is CASSMTVNTEAFF.

V usage is TRBV6-5 and J usage is TRBJ2-7; TRBD1 might be the D (5 bases). CDR3 length: 14 residues. The germline CDR1 and CDR2 sequences are MNHEY and SVGAGI. V lost 8 bases, J lost 1 base, and 15 bases lay in between. CDR3 DNA: TGTGCCAGCCTCCGATCGACAGTTTCCTACGAGCAGTACTTC. Translating gives CASLRSTVSYEQYF.

This sequence joins TRBV4-1 and TRBJ1-5; D ambiguous. Germline CDR1 and CDR2: MGHRA and YSYEKL. Trimming removed 0 bases at V and 0 bases at J, with 12 bases between. CDR3 length equals 17 residues. The CDR3 DNA reads as TGCGCCAGCAGCCAAGACCCAGGATTATATAGCAATCAGCCCCAGCATTTT. Encoded protein: CASSQDPGLYSNQPQHF.

The V call is TRBV30, the J call TRBJ1-3, with 9 bases identical to TRBD1. The CDR3 has 15 residues. The trim removed 4 bases at V and 1 base at J, leaving 5 bases unmatched. Per germline, CDR1 GTSNPN and CDR2 SVGIG (reference sequence). CDR3 sequence reads: CAWTLQGASGNTIYF. The CDR3 DNA follows: TGTGCCTGGACCCTACAGGGGGCATCTGGAAACACCATATATTTT.